Reported below is one T cell receptor beta chain. This entry belongs to a study of blood T cell repertoires in COVID-19. Whole-study context: Specimens from acute and convalescent COVID-19 originated in the United States, Italy and Spain. PBMCs, B-cell-depleted T cells, or T cells provided the cDNA or gDNA that made up the material.

Between the trimmed V and J ends, which lost 2 bases and 7 bases, there was a span of 11 bases. This CDR3 is built from 14 residues. CDR1 and CDR2 from the germline V gene are MNHEY and SVGAGI. Under the authors' procedure: Reference gene primer amplification gave nucleated cell count estimates. Method: immunoSEQ multiplex PCR; TCRdb's copy keeps in-frame clones and lacks some. V and J calls and clone size are those listed in that table; D and trimming were worked out from the DNA. The sample includes fewer than 150,000 clones, around 78% of them seen just once. The chain recombines TRBV6-5 with TRBJ1-4, with a weak D call TRBD1 (6 bases). The specimen was peripheral blood. The origin of this receptor is a human donor in a cohort sampled during active COVID-19. The CDR3 DNA sequence: TGTGCCAGCAGTTACGCAGGGGTGGGTGAAAAACTGTTTTTT. This gives the protein CASSYAGVGEKLFF.